The 10 T cell receptor beta chains below all came from one sample that was sequenced in a study of regulatory T cells in long-lasting Graves disease. CDR3-region Arm-PCR and iRepertoire HTBI primers produced the TCR beta libraries. TCRdb re-called the multiplex PCR reads with MiXCR, one entry per CDR3 protein. The sample lists around 500,000 distinct CDR3 sequences, about 11% occurring once. Noted time point: newly diagnosed GD, antithyroid drugs for less than 3 months. RNA extracted from PBMCs served as the sequencing template. In addition, the sample was reused for a study of T cells in Graves' hyperthyroidism and ophthalmopathy.

The sequences come from peripheral blood mononuclear cells (PBMCs), collected at new diagnosis, from a patient treated with antithyroid drugs. Receptor source: a woman in her twenties or thirties with Graves disease.

This clonotype was recorded many times. The chain employs TRBV7-2 and TRBJ2-2; 9 positions match TRBD1. Germline V lookup: CDR1 SGHTA, CDR2 FQGNSA. This CDR3 contains 16 residues. Unmatched junction bases numbered 5, after V lost 4 bases and J lost 2 bases. For the CDR3, the DNA is TGTGCCAGCAGCTACGGGGGACAGGGAAACACCGGGGAGCTGTTTTTT. Protein product: CASSYGGQGNTGELFF.

This chain links TRBV27 with TRBJ2-4, with D maybe TRBD2 (5 bases). V was cut by 10 bases and J by 3 bases, with 16 bases left in between. The CDR3 is made up of 14 amino acids. Germline V lookup: CDR1 MNHEY, CDR2 SMNVEV (reference sequence). DNA for the CDR3: TGTGCCAACTCTTATTCGGGAAACAAAAACATTCAGTACTTC. Encoded protein: CANSYSGNKNIQYF.

This clonotype was recorded many times. The rearrangement joins TRBV7-2 to TRBJ2-7, with no clear D. V was shortened by 5 bases and J by 4 bases, with 9 bases between the two germline ends. This CDR3 region has 12 residues. Looked up from germline, CDR1 is SGHTA and CDR2 is FQGNSA. In DNA, the CDR3 is TGTGCCAGCAGCACGACTGTATACGAGCAGTACTTC. This gives the protein CASSTTVYEQYF.

This chain links TRBV5-1 with TRBJ1-1; D uncertain. Germline assignment: CDR1 SGHRS and CDR2 YFSETQ. CDR3 length: 17 residues. V lost 3 bases and J 0 bases, leaving 18 bases between the germline ends. CDR3 DNA sequence: TGCGCCAGCAGCTCGGATTATCCAGCCAGCATGAACACTGAAGCTTTCTTT. Its translation: CASSSDYPASMNTEAFF.

This clonotype came up many times. The chain combines TRBV13 with TRBJ2-1; TRBD2 aligns across 7 bases. This CDR3 comprises 12 residues. The V gene's germline CDR1 is PRHDT and CDR2 FYEKMQ (reference sequence). V was pared by 4 bases and J by 9 bases, with 3 bases of the junction left unmatched. The CDR3 DNA follows: TGTGCCAGCAGCTCCATAGCGGGTGAGCAGTTCTTC. Protein product: CASSSIAGEQFF. Variable domain in full (rest from reference TRBV13 and TRBJ2-1): AAGVIQSPRHLIKEKRETATLKCYPIPRHDTVYWYQQGPGQDPQFLISFYEKMQSDKGSIPDRFSAQQFSDYHSELNMSSLELGDSALYFCASSSIAGEQFFGPGTRLTVL.

The genes are TRBV14 and TRBJ1-5; D call uncertain. CDR1 is SGHDN, CDR2 FVKESK, per germline. The CDR3 is 12 amino acids. Deletions cut 5 bases from V and 3 bases from J, with 5 bases between. DNA of the CDR3: TGTGCCAGCAGCTTTCCCAATCAGCCCCAGCATTTT. This encodes CASSFPNQPQHF.

A word on this clonotype: This likely came from a read error, as a far larger clone is one base away. V is TRBV28 and J is TRBJ2-7; D remains unclear. The CDR3 loop spans 14 amino acids. The germline V gene encodes CDR1 MDHEN and CDR2 SYDVKM. The V end was cut by 2 bases, the J end by 7 bases, with 15 bases between. Written as DNA, the CDR3 is TGTGCCAGCAGTTTAGGGGTGTTCGGTAAAGAGCAGTACTTC. It translates to CASSLGVFGKEQYF.

This clonotype was seen a handful of times. A clone one base away is much larger, so this may be a read error. The rearrangement uses TRBV27 and TRBJ1-2; a possible D gene is TRBD1 (5 bases). This CDR3 contains 15 residues. The V end was cut by 2 bases, the J end by 3 bases, with 13 bases between. Germline CDR1 MNHEY, CDR2 SMNVEV (reference sequence). CDR3 residues: CASSLVPGLHYGYTF. The CDR3 bases are TGTGCCAGCAGTTTAGTCCCAGGGCTCCACTATGGCTACACCTTC.

This rearrangement joins TRBV7-2 to TRBJ1-1; 11 bases line up with TRBD1. There are 15 residues in the CDR3. Germline V gene lookup returns CDR1 SGHTA and CDR2 FQGNSA. J lost 4 bases, V lost 5 bases, and 6 bases had no gene match. The CDR3 sequence is CASSQGQGAGTEAFF. For the CDR3, the DNA is TGTGCCAGCAGCCAAGGACAGGGGGCCGGCACTGAAGCTTTCTTT.

This chain joins TRBV30 and TRBJ1-1; the match to TRBD1 covers 7 bases. The CDR3 has 12 residues. Per germline, CDR1 GTSNPN and CDR2 SVGIG (reference sequence). With 8 bases clipped from V and 10 bases from J, the junction kept 13 bases outside the gene matches. This CDR3 reads CAGYAGGALAFF. Here the CDR3 DNA reads TGTGCCGGATACGCAGGGGGAGCGTTAGCTTTCTTT. Combining the CDR3 with reference TRBV30 and TRBJ1-1 gives the whole variable domain SQTIHQWPATLVQPVGSPLSLECTVEGTSNPNLYWYRQAAGRGLQLLFYSVGIGQISSEVPQNLSASRPQDRQFILSSKKLLLSDSGFYLCAGYAGGALAFFGQGTRLTVV.